The clone carrying this T cell receptor beta chain was seen only once. The same CDR3 can be traced to other DNA sequences in this sample. V lost 2 bases and J 0 bases, leaving 6 bases between the germline ends. This CDR3 has 13 amino acids. Germline V CDR1 and CDR2: SGDLS, YYNGEE. These data are taken from a study of long-term antiretroviral therapy in people with HIV. The overall study: Initial samples were collected about a decade before the 2015 immediate-ART recommendation.

Survey level was the resolution at which the v3.0 immunoSEQ assay ran. TCRdb keeps only in-frame clones here, not all; method: immunoSEQ multiplex PCR. Of fewer than 40,000 clones in the sample, 97% were seen once. The source of this sequence is a man between 25 and 39 years old with HIV. The V call is TRBV9, the J call TRBJ2-7; D is ambiguous. The source material was unsorted PBMCs, sampled 6.9 years after starting antiretroviral therapy. The CDR3 loop reads CASSVGTSYEQYF. In DNA form, the CDR3 reads TGTGCCAGCAGCGTCGGCACCTCCTACGAGCAGTACTTC.